This T cell receptor (beta chain) was recovered during a study of blood T cells in healthy people across ages (dated by TCRdb to about 2015). Broadly, across the study: Template switching captured roughly one uniquely barcoded TCR beta cDNA molecule per two T cells in model experiments. The study measured age-related changes in TCR beta repertoire diversity using deep sequencing normalized with unique cDNA molecular identifiers. The donors were divided into four age groups: young (average about 16 years), middle-aged (around 37), aged (approximately 62) and long-lived (82). Donors of different ages were randomly distributed across sequencing lanes to avoid experimental bias. Two additional independent replicas of 1 million unique cDNA reads from the same blood draw were analyzed for two donors (one aged 18 to 30 and one aged 80 or older).

A note on this clonotype: It has no known antigen specificity. Compared with germline, one end of the junction differs, possibly owing to a read error.

Beyond this particular receptor, the publication reports: There was a strong correlation between observed TCR beta diversity and the percentage of naive T cells measured by flow cytometry. Donor CMV infection status was unknown, potentially confounding age-related changes in expanded clonotypes. Estimates of total diversity from one million sequenced T cells were regarded as lower bounds and underestimates. Observed TCR beta diversity per million T cells fell roughly linearly with age, and a significant reduction was already apparent by age roughly 40. Bulk unsorted PBMC profiling prevented conclusive comparison of naive and antigen-experienced compartments. The long-lived group showed more naive CD4+ T cells, fewer expanded clones and increased TCR diversity than the aged group, suggesting age selection.

The roughly 39 donors, aged roughly 6 to 95 years, were systemically healthy Caucasian individuals from Russia. Ten milliliters of peripheral blood were drawn from each donor into EDTA-treated Vacutainer tubes. Ficoll-Paque density-gradient centrifugation was used to isolate PBMCs, with at least 7 million obtained per sample. Total RNA was extracted from PBMCs with Trizol reagent, with at least 5 micrograms obtained per sample. For every donor, an aliquot of PBMCs went through flow cytometry to measure the percentages of naive CD45RAhigh/CD27high T cells. The germline V gene encodes CDR1 MDHEN and CDR2 SYDVKM. The CDR3 covers 15 residues, taking in both the cysteine and the phenylalanine. The read is trimmed to its CDR3 DNA, 45 bases read in frame from base 1. Library preparation employed 5' RACE. Sequencing took place on an Illumina HiSeq 2500. A second about 7 to 11 cycle PCR used a sample-barcoded 5' primer and a J-beta primer mix. A template-switch 5' adaptor carrying 12 random nucleotides introduced a unique molecular identifier onto each TCR beta cDNA molecule. At least 2.5 million CDR3-containing paired-end reads were obtained from each sample. The Mint cDNA synthesis kit, primed by a TRBC-specific oligonucleotide, was used to synthesize first-strand cDNA from all RNA. Following uracil-DNA glycosylase treatment, a first 18-cycle PCR with universal primers M1SS and BC2_uni_R was performed on all cDNA. The original methods were these. For normalization, 1 million high-quality reads were randomly selected from each sample, with every read carrying a distinct molecular identifier. Reads with shared molecular identifiers were discarded instead of being binned into consensus sequences. MiTCR, run with a Q25 quality threshold and the strictest error-elimination algorithm, handled CDR3 identification, clonotype clustering and error correction. A nonparametric unseen species model using Euler transformation provided a lower-bound estimate of total TCR beta diversity. Using fastp at Q25 and MiXCR, TCRdb reprocessed the public reads and kept productive beta chains. One record per CDR3 amino acid sequence lists the most common genes and DNA. These V and J calls originate from TCRdb's pipeline instead of the authors' own analysis. Present in this sample are about 1.8 million distinct CDR3 sequences, about 50% of which were seen just once. The ten largest clones capture around 2.1% of the sample.

The clonotype comes from a woman in her forties in good health. Sequenced: blood. The chain is encoded by TRBV28 joined to TRBJ2-5; the D region possibly corresponds to TRBD2 (5 bases align). Here the CDR3 is given as CACSLPPDSQETQYF. The nucleotide sequence reads TGTGCCTGCAGTTTACCTCCGGACTCCCAAGAGACCCAGTACTTC.